A selection of T cell receptor beta chains follows, all from one sample in a study of PD-L1 blockade in urothelial cancer. Sequencing was performed with immunoSEQ multiplex PCR; in TCRdb, only in-frame clones are kept and a portion is missing. This sample has approximately 100,000 clones, with around 92% found just once. Sequenced here: PBMCs, sampled around atezolizumab (anti-PD-L1) treatment. All receptors come from a woman older than 75 with urothelial cancer. The CDR3 runs from the conserved cysteine through the conserved F or W. Fields, in order: D gene, V gene, clone size, J gene, CDR3 DNA, CDR3 protein. A D gene is named only where the DNA matches it firmly. The size of a clone is reported for some rows only, either as once, few or many, or as a class for expanded clones.

d_gene: .
v_gene: TRBV21-1
abundance: few
j_gene: TRBJ1-1
CDR3nt: TGTGCCAGCAGCAAACCGGCAATTAACGGTGGAGCTGAAGCTTTCTTT
CDR3aa: CASSKPAINGGAEAFF

d_gene: TRBD1
v_gene: TRBV7-3
abundance: .
j_gene: TRBJ1-1
CDR3nt: TGTGCCAGCAGCTCCCAGACAGGGGCTGAAGCTTTCTTT
CDR3aa: CASSSQTGAEAFF

d_gene: .
v_gene: TRBV6-5
abundance: .
j_gene: TRBJ2-1
CDR3nt: TGTGCCAGCAGTTATGCGGCAGTCAAAGACAATGAGCAGTTCTTC
CDR3aa: CASSYAAVKDNEQFF

d_gene: TRBD2
v_gene: TRBV30
abundance: .
j_gene: TRBJ2-7
CDR3nt: TGTGCCTGGAGTGTGTCAACTAGCGGGAATTACGAGCAGTACTTC
CDR3aa: CAWSVSTSGNYEQYF

d_gene: TRBD1
v_gene: TRBV5-1
abundance: .
j_gene: TRBJ1-2
CDR3nt: TGCGCCAGCAGCTTGGCTGGACAGGGGAGCTATGGCTACACCTTC
CDR3aa: CASSLAGQGSYGYTF

d_gene: .
v_gene: TRBV5-4
abundance: .
j_gene: TRBJ1-2
CDR3nt: TGTGCCAGCAGCCGCCGGGACCGCCAGGAGGGTGGCTACACCTTC
CDR3aa: CASSRRDRQEGGYTF

d_gene: TRBD2
v_gene: TRBV13
abundance: once
j_gene: TRBJ2-3
CDR3nt: TGTGCCAGCAGCTCCAGGACTAGCGGGACTTTTAGGCCGCAGTATTTT
CDR3aa: CASSSRTSGTFRPQYF

d_gene: .
v_gene: TRBV5-6
abundance: few
j_gene: TRBJ1-4
CDR3nt: TGTGCCAGCAGCGAGAAGAACGAAAAACTGTTTTTT
CDR3aa: CASSEKNEKLFF

d_gene: TRBD1
v_gene: TRBV27
abundance: once
j_gene: TRBJ1-1
CDR3nt: TGTGCCAGCAGTGCCTATACAGGGGCCTATGAAGCTTTCTTT
CDR3aa: CASSAYTGAYEAFF

d_gene: TRBD1
v_gene: TRBV28
abundance: .
j_gene: TRBJ1-1
CDR3nt: TGTGCCAGCAGGACGGCGACAGGGACGAACACTGAAGCTTTCTTT
CDR3aa: CASRTATGTNTEAFF

d_gene: .
v_gene: TRBV27
abundance: .
j_gene: TRBJ1-3
CDR3nt: TGTGCCAGCAGTCCCGGGACAAATCGAAACACCATATATTTT
CDR3aa: CASSPGTNRNTIYF

d_gene: TRBD2
v_gene: TRBV5-1
abundance: .
j_gene: TRBJ2-5
CDR3nt: TGCGCCAGCAGCCGGGGGGACTTTGGGCAAGAGACCCAGTACTTC
CDR3aa: CASSRGDFGQETQYF

d_gene: TRBD1
v_gene: TRBV18
abundance: .
j_gene: TRBJ1-1
CDR3nt: TGTGCCAGCTCACCATCGACAGGGTATACCACTGAAGCTTTCTTT
CDR3aa: CASSPSTGYTTEAFF

d_gene: TRBD1
v_gene: TRBV7-3
abundance: .
j_gene: TRBJ2-7
CDR3nt: TGTGCCAGCAGCCGCGGGACAGGGGCTTCATACGAGCAGTACTTC
CDR3aa: CASSRGTGASYEQYF